This T cell receptor beta chain emerged from a study of metastatic and nonmetastatic thyroid tumors. Study information: Patients with malignant and benign thyroid disease provided blood and tumor or nodule tissue, whose repertoires were compared. Study results and limitations: Malignant thyroid tumors reportedly had TCR beta diversity that was significantly higher than in benign nodules, in blood and tumor.

On this clone itself: Its antigen is unknown.

Thyroid surgery took place with no prior treatment in any patient. In the original processing: It was from CDR3 differences across clinicopathological groups that a distant-metastasis classifier for papillary thyroid cancer was built. TCRdb reprocessed the PCR reads using MiXCR. V and J calls and clone size were set by TCRdb, not the authors. The sample includes 90,000 or so clones, 8% to 9.5% of them seen just once. The germline CDR1 and CDR2 sequences are WNHNN and SYGVQD (reference sequence). Deletions cut 3 bases from V and 9 bases from J, with 6 bases between. This CDR3 contains 12 residues. V usage is TRBV10-1 and J usage is TRBJ1-6, with D hard to call. Material: blood. The clonotype comes from a female donor with papillary thyroid cancer or a benign thyroid nodule (not recorded which). Some clones in this sample may be carry-over from other donors' samples. The CDR3 coding sequence is TGCGCCAGCAGTGACGATACTTCACCCCTCCACTTT. This encodes CASSDDTSPLHF.